The 8 T cell receptor beta chains below all came from one sample that was sequenced in a study of beta chain features in type 1 diabetes. Whole-study results and caveats: Patients with Type 1 diabetes showed moderately but significantly shorter TCRB CDR3s in all four CD4+ subsets.

What was sequenced were expressed TCRB transcripts, since all of the isolated RNA had been reverse transcribed. Measured with immunoSEQ multiplex PCR; TCRdb has only the in-frame clones, and not every one. The sample has around 340,000 clones; roughly 8.8% are singletons. These receptors' targets are unknown. Sample: central memory CD4+ T cells from blood. These receptors were obtained from a man aged 25 to 45 with type 1 diabetes.

This clone was counted a few times. CDR3 region: CASSLGYTGGKETQYF. The CDR3 DNA is TGTGCCAGCAGCTTAGGGTATACAGGGGGTAAAGAGACCCAGTACTTC. V and J are TRBV7-2 and TRBJ2-5, with TRBD1 matching 8 bases. The CDR3 consists of 16 residues. J lost 3 bases, V lost 1 base, and 7 bases had no gene match. CDR1 SGHTA and CDR2 FQGNSA come from the germline V gene.

Concerning this clone itself: The same CDR3 also results from other DNA sequences found in this sample. CDR3 bases: TGTGCCAGCAGCTCCGGGACTAGCGGGGGGCAAGAGACCCAGTACTTC. Translation gives CASSSGTSGGQETQYF. This chain links TRBV11-2 with TRBJ2-5; 15 bases map to TRBD2. Germline trimming cut 4 bases from V and 2 bases from J; bases unmatched to any gene: 2. This CDR3 spans 16 amino acids. Germline V gene lookup returns CDR1 SGHAT and CDR2 FQNNGV. The full variable domain, with the rest looked up from reference TRBV11-2 and TRBJ2-5, is EAGVAQSPRYKIIEKRQSVAFWCNPISGHATLYWYQQILGQGPKLLIQFQNNGVVDDSQLPKDRFSAERLKGVDSTLKIQPAKLEDSAVYLCASSSGTSGGQETQYFGPGTRLLVL.

This clone was seen many times. The chain is built from TRBV7-8 and TRBJ2-7, with 7 positions matching TRBD2. The CDR3 runs 12 residues. Trimming removed 10 bases from V and 3 bases from J; junction bases left unmatched: 6. Germline CDR1 is SGHVS and CDR2 is FQNEAQ. CDR3 sequence (DNA): TGTGCCACCTCAGGGAGGGGCTACGAGCAGTACTTC. Translation: CATSGRGYEQYF.

There are a few counts of this clone. The rearrangement uses TRBV29-1 and TRBJ2-3; D is unresolved. Germline V gene sequence: CDR1 SQVTM, CDR2 ANQGSEA. CDR3 length: 12 residues. Deletions cut 2 bases from V and 2 bases from J, with 5 bases between. The CDR3 bases are TGCAGCGTTGAAATGGTCACAGATACGCAGTATTTT. It is translated as CSVEMVTDTQYF.

V gene TRBV5-4 combines with J gene TRBJ2-3; D not resolved. The CDR3 spans 12 residues. Germline V gene data show CDR1 as SGHNT and CDR2 as YYREEE (reference sequence). Trimming took off 0 bases at V and 4 bases at J, with 3 bases between the two ends. In DNA form, the CDR3 reads TGTGCCAGCAGCTTGGGTGCAGATACGCAGTATTTT. This gives the protein CASSLGADTQYF.

This clone was seen a few times. V usage is TRBV9 and J usage is TRBJ2-7, with 7 bases lining up with TRBD1. Germline V gene lookup returns CDR1 SGDLS and CDR2 YYNGEE. The CDR3 totals 15 residues. V dropped 3 bases and J dropped 2; count of bases not matched to a gene: 8. CDR3 sequence reads: CASSASGTAPYEQYF. DNA of the CDR3: TGTGCCAGCAGCGCGTCGGGGACAGCCCCCTACGAGCAGTACTTC.

This clone appeared many times. The chain combines TRBV7-2 with TRBJ2-5; 11 bases agree with TRBD2. Germline CDR1 is SGHTA and CDR2 is FQGNSA. V lost 1 base to trimming and J lost 2 bases; unmatched junction nucleotides: 3. The CDR3 length is 16 residues. The CDR3 DNA reads TGTGCCAGCAGCTTAGTAGGGACTAGCGGTCAAGAGACCCAGTACTTC. This encodes CASSLVGTSGQETQYF.

In this sample, this clone turned up many times. V and J are TRBV7-9 and TRBJ2-5; 13 bases align to TRBD2. Unmatched junction bases numbered 8, after V lost 3 bases and J lost 4 bases. This CDR3 is built from 17 residues. Germline V gene lookup returns CDR1 SEHNR and CDR2 FQNEAQ (reference sequence). DNA for the CDR3: TGTGCCAGCAGCTTCCCCCAGGGACTAGCGGGGTTAGAGACCCAGTACTTC. This codes for CASSFPQGLAGLETQYF.